The source of this TCR beta chain is a study of blood T cell repertoires in COVID-19. In the study overall: Acute-phase and convalescent COVID-19 samples originated in the United States, Italy and Spain. PBMCs, B-cell-depleted T cells, or T cells provided the cDNA or gDNA that made up the material.

V trimming: 5 bases; J trimming: 8 bases; junction bases outside the gene matches: 15. CDR3 length: 17 residues. Looked up from germline, CDR1 is MNHEY and CDR2 is SVGEGT. In the original processing: Amplification of reference gene primers was used by the study to estimate nucleated cell counts. Using immunoSEQ multiplex PCR, the repertoire was profiled, and TCRdb retains in-frame clones only, with some absent. That table furnishes V, J and clone size, whereas the DNA furnished D and trimming. The table shows approximately 90,000 clones, with around 79% occurring only once. The chain employs TRBV6-2 or TRBV6-3 and TRBJ2-1, with TRBD2 matching over 10 bases. The TCR sequence derives from a human donor in a cohort sampled during active COVID-19. Sample: peripheral blood. The CDR3 reads CASSTRGSGRTGDEQFF. The CDR3 nucleotides are TGTGCCAGCAGTACCAGGGGTAGCGGGAGGACAGGCGATGAGCAGTTCTTC.